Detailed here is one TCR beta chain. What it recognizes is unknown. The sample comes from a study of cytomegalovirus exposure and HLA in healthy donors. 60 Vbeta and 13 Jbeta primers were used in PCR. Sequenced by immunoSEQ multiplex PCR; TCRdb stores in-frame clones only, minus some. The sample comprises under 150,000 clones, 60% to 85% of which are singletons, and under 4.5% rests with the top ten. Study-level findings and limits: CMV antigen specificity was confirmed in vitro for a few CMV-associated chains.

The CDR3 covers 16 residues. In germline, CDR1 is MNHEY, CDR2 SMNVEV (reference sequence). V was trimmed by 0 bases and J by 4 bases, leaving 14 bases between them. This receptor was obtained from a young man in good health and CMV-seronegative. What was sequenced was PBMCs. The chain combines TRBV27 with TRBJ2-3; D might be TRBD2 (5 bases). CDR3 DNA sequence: TGTGCCAGCAGTTTATCTGGCGGGTCTGGGGCAGATACGCAGTATTTT. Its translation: CASSLSGGSGADTQYF.